One sample yielded the 30 T cell receptor beta chains listed below, sequenced in a study of vaccination and CD4 T cells after COVID-19. Their cognate antigens are unknown. Cultured CD4+ T cells had their DNA profiled by the Oncomine TCR Beta short-read assay. TCRdb analysed the PCR reads with MiXCR anew, one entry per CDR3 protein. Here the sample spans 9,500 to 15,000 distinct CDR3 sequences, approximately 54% being singletons. The sample's treatment: roughly 11-day PBMC culture with coronavirus spike peptide pools or control peptides (ViraFEST assay). The sequencing here drew on cultured CD4+ T cells from blood, taken after SARS-CoV-2 vaccination. The receptors were gathered from a human donor with COVID-19.

The V call is TRBV20-1, the J call TRBJ1-1; 9 bases line up with TRBD1. The germline gives CDR1 DFQATT, CDR2 SNEGSKA (reference sequence). The CDR3 consists of 14 residues. V lost 0 bases and J lost 5; bases outside the gene matches: 4. The CDR3 sequence: CSARDHRGRTEAFF. The CDR3, as DNA: TGCAGTGCTAGAGACCACAGGGGGCGGACTGAAGCTTTCTTT.

The chain couples TRBV20-1 to TRBJ2-1; 11 bases match TRBD2. The CDR3 has 14 residues. Germline CDR1 DFQATT, CDR2 SNEGSKA (reference sequence). V was clipped by 5 bases and J by 9 bases; unmatched bases: 9. Here the CDR3 DNA reads TGCAGTGCTCCCGGGGTAGCGGGGGGGGGTGAGCAGTTCTTC. Its translation: CSAPGVAGGGEQFF.

This sequence joins TRBV6-1 and TRBJ1-5, with D tentatively TRBD1 (5 bases). V shed 3 bases and J shed 3 bases, with 12 bases lying between them. CDR3 length: 15 residues. The germline V gene encodes CDR1 MNHNS and CDR2 SASEGT. The CDR3 nucleotides read TGTGCCAGCAGTGATCAAGACAGTTACAATCAGCCCCAGCATTTT. Amino acids: CASSDQDSYNQPQHF.

This clonotype is classed as medium-sized. The rearrangement uses TRBV10-1 and TRBJ2-2; D unresolved. Between the trimmed V and J ends, which lost 0 bases and 3 bases, there was a span of 8 bases. Germline CDR1 and CDR2: WNHNN and SYGVQD (reference sequence). The CDR3 totals 15 residues. The CDR3 nucleotides read TGCGCCAGCAGTGAGTCCGAAGGCTACACCGGGGAGCTGTTTTTT. It translates to CASSESEGYTGELFF.

This chain connects TRBV10-1 to TRBJ2-7, with D tentatively TRBD2 (6 bases). The V gene lost 0 bases and the J gene lost 6 bases, with 9 bases spanning the gap. CDR1 is WNHNN and CDR2 is SYGVQD in the germline V gene (reference sequence). The CDR3 contains 13 residues. The CDR3 DNA reads as TGCGCCAGCAGTGAGTCGGCGGGGAGCGAGCAGTACTTC. This encodes CASSESAGSEQYF.

The chain has TRBV25-1 and TRBJ2-5, with 8 bases matching TRBD2. Germline CDR1 reads MGHDK; CDR2 reads SYGVNS. This CDR3 region has 15 residues. V was clipped by 4 bases and J by 4 bases; unmatched bases: 8. The CDR3 spells CASSGWTSLRETQYF. As DNA, the CDR3 is TGTGCCAGCAGTGGCTGGACTAGCCTCAGAGAGACCCAGTACTTC.

There are a few counts of this clonotype. The chain joins TRBV6-1 to TRBJ2-7; D unresolved. Germline V gene data show CDR1 as MNHNS and CDR2 as SASEGT. The CDR3 length is 12 residues. The V gene lost 4 bases and the J gene lost 3 bases, with 7 bases spanning the gap. The CDR3 DNA follows: TGTGCCAGCAGTGTACAAGACTACGAGCAGTACTTC. Protein sequence: CASSVQDYEQYF.

In this sample, this clonotype turned up a few times. The chain uses TRBV27 and TRBJ1-2, with TRBD1 matching over 9 bases. The CDR3 covers 14 residues. The germline CDR1 and CDR2 sequences are MNHEY and SMNVEV (reference sequence). Trimming cost V 3 bases and J 5 bases; bases outside gene matches: 4. The DNA of the CDR3 is TGTGCCAGCAGTTTGCGGGACAGGGATTATGGCTACACCTTC. Protein sequence: CASSLRDRDYGYTF.

This clonotype is termed medium-sized. The chain links TRBV28 to TRBJ2-3, with 9 bases that match TRBD1. Unmatched junction bases numbered 9, after V lost 5 bases and J lost 3 bases. The length of the CDR3 is 16 residues. Germline assignment: CDR1 MDHEN and CDR2 SYDVKM. The CDR3 DNA reads as TGTGCCAGCAGTACAGGGGGCGATAGGCGGACAGATACGCAGTATTTT. Protein product: CASSTGGDRRTDTQYF.

This clonotype was recorded a few times. V gene TRBV6-1 combines with J gene TRBJ1-1; D remains unclear. This CDR3 comprises 14 residues. The ends were cut back, 10 bases at V and 1 base at J, with 16 bases in the middle. CDR1 is MNHNS, CDR2 SASEGT, per germline. This CDR3 reads CATRAGLKNTEAFF. The CDR3 DNA reads TGTGCCACCCGGGCTGGCCTAAAGAACACTGAAGCTTTCTTT.

The J gene is TRBJ2-4, the V gene TRBV20-1; 8 nucleotides line up with TRBD1. The CDR3 is made up of 14 amino acids. Trimming cost V 3 bases and J 8 bases; bases outside gene matches: 9. From germline, CDR1 is DFQATT and CDR2 SNEGSKA (reference sequence). In DNA form, the CDR3 reads TGCAGTGCTAGCGTCCGGACAGGGAGAGACATTCAGTACTTC. Protein product: CSASVRTGRDIQYF.

The genes are TRBV11-3 and TRBJ2-7; TRBD2 matches 8 bases. The V gene's germline CDR1 is SGHNT and CDR2 YENEEA. Trimming took 5 bases from V and 3 from J; bases not matched to a gene: 3. The CDR3 is 13 residues long. For the CDR3, the DNA is TGTGCCAGCAGCCCGAGCGGGGGCTACGAGCAGTACTTC. This sequence encodes CASSPSGGYEQYF.

The chain uses TRBV7-2 and TRBJ1-6; the D is unclear. The CDR3 is 14 residues long. Germline V gives CDR1 SGHTA, CDR2 FQGNSA. The ends were cut back, 2 bases at V and 0 bases at J, with 2 bases in the middle. For the CDR3, the DNA is TGTGCCAGCAGCTTACCCTCCTATAATTCACCCCTCCACTTT. As protein: CASSLPSYNSPLHF.

This clonotype was counted a few times. The V gene is TRBV6-5, the J gene TRBJ1-2; the D is unclear. The CDR3 is made up of 14 amino acids. CDR1 and CDR2 (germline): MNHEY, SVGAGI. Trimming took off 1 base at V and 4 bases at J, with 10 bases between the two ends. This CDR3 reads CASSYLGGFYGYTF. The CDR3, as DNA: TGTGCCAGCAGTTACTTAGGTGGTTTCTATGGCTACACCTTC.

The J gene is TRBJ1-5, the V gene TRBV14; tentative D call: TRBD1 (5 bases). The CDR3 sequence is 14 residues long. V was shortened by 1 base and J by 2 bases, with 6 bases between the two germline ends. Germline assignment: CDR1 SGHDN and CDR2 FVKESK. The CDR3 loop is CASSQAGRNQPQHF. The CDR3 region has the DNA TGTGCCAGCAGCCAAGCGGGACGCAATCAGCCCCAGCATTTT.

This clonotype was found once. The rearrangement uses TRBV6-2 or TRBV6-3 and TRBJ2-7; D ambiguous. There are 12 residues in the CDR3. Germline V gives CDR1 MNHEY, CDR2 SVGEGT. V gave up 4 bases and J gave up 12 bases, with 16 bases separating them. The CDR3 sequence is CASSSIFSVGYF. Here the CDR3 DNA reads TGTGCCAGCAGTTCTATTTTCAGTGTTGGGTACTTC.

This clonotype was observed a few times. The V call is TRBV6-1, the J call TRBJ1-1; TRBD1 is a possible D gene (6 bases). CDR3 size: 15 residues. Trimming removed 5 bases at V and 2 bases at J, with 15 bases between. Germline CDR1 reads MNHNS; CDR2 reads SASEGT. Written as DNA, the CDR3 is TGTGCCAGCAGTAACACGGGACACGTAAACACTGAAGCTTTCTTT. Translation: CASSNTGHVNTEAFF.

The chain carries TRBV20-1 and TRBJ2-3; a weak D match, TRBD1 (5 bases). Germline V gene data show CDR1 as DFQATT and CDR2 as SNEGSKA (reference sequence). The CDR3 sequence is 15 residues long. V shed 3 bases and J shed 0 bases, with 13 bases lying between them. CDR3 region: CSASQGAVSTDTQYF. CDR3 bases: TGCAGTGCTAGTCAAGGGGCGGTCAGCACAGATACGCAGTATTTT.

This clonotype is judged medium-sized. The V gene is TRBV6-1, the J gene TRBJ1-1; D is possibly TRBD1 (5 bases). The germline V gene encodes CDR1 MNHNS and CDR2 SASEGT. V shed 1 base and J shed 7 bases, with 22 bases lying between them. The CDR3 contains 17 residues. CDR3 sequence: CASSEVGTVALGGEAFF. The CDR3 nucleotides are TGTGCCAGCAGTGAAGTGGGGACTGTTGCCTTAGGAGGTGAAGCTTTCTTT.

The chain has TRBV12-3 or TRBV12-4 and TRBJ1-6, with a tentative D call TRBD1 (5 bases). The V and J ends lost 5 bases and 0 bases respectively, with 5 bases between them. The CDR3 loop spans 14 amino acids. The CDR3 DNA reads TGTGCCAGCAGTGGGGGCTCCTATAATTCACCCCTCCACTTT. Its protein product is CASSGGSYNSPLHF.

This clonotype counts as medium-sized (0.01 to 0.1%). The chain recombines TRBV27 with TRBJ1-6; TRBD1 might be the D (5 bases). The CDR3 is 16 amino acids. V was clipped by 5 bases and J by 4 bases, with 15 bases between them. CDR1 and CDR2 (germline): MNHEY, SMNVEV (reference sequence). This CDR3 reads CASSPYRGAYNSPLHF. DNA of the CDR3: TGTGCCAGCAGTCCATACCGGGGCGCTTATAATTCACCCCTCCACTTT.

V and J are TRBV7-2 and TRBJ1-1; 7 bases are a match to TRBD1. There are 16 residues in the CDR3. V lost 1 base to trimming and J lost 2 bases; unmatched junction nucleotides: 7. Germline CDR1 is SGHTA and CDR2 is FQGNSA. The CDR3 nucleotides are TGTGCCAGCAGCTTAGTCCCCAGGGGGAAAAACACTGAAGCTTTCTTT. Protein sequence: CASSLVPRGKNTEAFF.

The chain uses TRBV27 and TRBJ2-2; TRBD1 aligns across 7 bases. CDR1 is MNHEY, CDR2 SMNVEV, per germline (reference sequence). The CDR3 is 16 amino acids. J lost 0 bases, V lost 0 bases, and 1 base had no gene match. The CDR3 region has the DNA TGTGCCAGCAGTTTATCTGACAGGGCGAACACCGGGGAGCTGTTTTTT. It translates to CASSLSDRANTGELFF.

The chain combines TRBV7-2 with TRBJ2-5; 10 nucleotides match TRBD1. CDR1 and CDR2 from the germline V gene are SGHTA and FQGNSA. The CDR3 spans 19 residues. The V segment lost 0 bases and the J segment 4 bases; nucleotides outside the gene matches: 14. CDR3 region: CASSLAFSTTGTGAETQYF. DNA of the CDR3: TGTGCCAGCAGCTTAGCGTTTTCTACTACAGGGACAGGGGCAGAGACCCAGTACTTC.

Only a few counts were recorded for this clonotype. This chain uses TRBV6-1 with TRBJ2-3; D is ambiguous. Germline CDR1 reads MNHNS; CDR2 reads SASEGT. The length of the CDR3 is 15 residues. Between the trimmed V and J ends, which lost 7 bases and 4 bases, there was a span of 18 bases. In DNA, the CDR3 is TGTGCCAGCACCCCCCCAAGTCCGACGGCAGATACGCAGTATTTT. This translates into CASTPPSPTADTQYF.

The count of this clonotype is one. This chain joins TRBV20-1 and TRBJ2-4, with 11 positions matching TRBD1. Germline V CDR1 and CDR2: DFQATT, SNEGSKA (reference sequence). The CDR3 is made up of 12 amino acids. V dropped 5 bases and J dropped 15; count of bases not matched to a gene: 9. CDR3 DNA: TGCAGTGCTTTCCCGGGACAGGGGGAGATGTACTTC. Its protein is CSAFPGQGEMYF.

The genes are TRBV10-3 and TRBJ2-2; no clear D. The CDR3 runs 13 residues. Trimming stripped 2 bases from V and 6 bases from J, with 7 bases between. Looked up from germline, CDR1 is ENHRY and CDR2 is SYGVKD. The CDR3 bases are TGTGCCATCAGTGAGAGGCCCTCCGGGGAGCTGTTTTTT. This codes for CAISERPSGELFF.

The V call is TRBV11-1, the J call TRBJ2-7; D possibly corresponds to TRBD1 (5 bases). This CDR3 is built from 19 residues. Germline V gene data show CDR1 as SGHAT and CDR2 as FQDESV (reference sequence). Between the trimmed V and J ends, which lost 0 bases and 2 bases, there was a span of 23 bases. CDR3 bases: TGTGCCAGCAGCTTAGCGGCGGTGGACACAGGTACCCCGCCCTACGAGCAGTACTTC. This codes for CASSLAAVDTGTPPYEQYF.

This clonotype appeared once. The chain recombines TRBV2 with TRBJ1-5; 11 nucleotides agree with TRBD1. CDR3 size: 15 residues. V lost 8 bases, J lost 1 base, and 4 bases stayed unmatched. Looked up from germline, CDR1 is SNHLY and CDR2 is FYNNEI. This chain's CDR3 is CASGGQGASNQPQHF. CDR3 DNA: TGTGCCAGCGGAGGACAGGGGGCCAGCAATCAGCCCCAGCATTTT.

V gene TRBV19 combines with J gene TRBJ2-2; perhaps TRBD2 as D (7 bases). This CDR3 is built from 18 residues. Germline lookup yields CDR1 LNHDA and CDR2 SQIVND (reference sequence). V was clipped by 10 bases and J by 2 bases, with 26 bases between them. The DNA for the CDR3 is TGTGCCACCCTCAAGGGGGGAGTTCGGGGGGTAAACACCGGGGAGCTGTTTTTT. Its protein product is CATLKGGVRGVNTGELFF.